This T cell receptor (beta chain) was obtained from a study of blood T cell repertoires in COVID-19. Recovered status in Cohort 3 required two negative PCRs, clearance, or symptom resolution. There are 12 residues in the CDR3. V was cut by 2 bases and J by 2 bases, with 6 bases left in between. The germline V gene has CDR1 SQVTM and CDR2 ANQGSEA. The protocol was immunoSEQ multiplex PCR, while the TCRdb copy is restricted to in-frame clones and leaves out a portion. This sample has under 150,000 clones; less than 90% occur once, and the top ten carry 2.3%. The TCR originated in a woman between 45 and 65 years old who had recovered from COVID-19. The sequencing input was PBMCs or T cells enriched from blood (not recorded which). V and J are TRBV29-1 and TRBJ1-2, with D unclear. The DNA of the CDR3 is TGCAGCGTTGAAAATCGGAACTATGGCTACACCTTC. This encodes CSVENRNYGYTF.